The source of this TCR beta chain is a study of blood T cell repertoires in COVID-19. About the research overall: Italy, Spain and the United States were the sources of the convalescent and acute COVID-19 samples. Sources were T cells, B-cell-depleted T cells, or PBMCs; the material itself was cDNA or gDNA.

This CDR3 is 12 amino acids long. Sequencing was performed with immunoSEQ multiplex PCR; in TCRdb, only in-frame clones are kept and a portion is missing. The sample has about 240,000 clones; around 86% are singletons. The genes are TRBV12-2 and TRBJ2-5; the table's D gene call, TRBD2, was not cross checked with the DNA. TRBV12-2 counts as a pseudogene. The sequenced sample was peripheral blood. The TCR originated in a woman between 70 and 85 years old with active or convalescent COVID-19. The CDR3 sequence is CASRLASETQYF. For the CDR3, the DNA is TGTGCAAGTCGCTTAGCAAGCGAGACCCAGTACTTC.